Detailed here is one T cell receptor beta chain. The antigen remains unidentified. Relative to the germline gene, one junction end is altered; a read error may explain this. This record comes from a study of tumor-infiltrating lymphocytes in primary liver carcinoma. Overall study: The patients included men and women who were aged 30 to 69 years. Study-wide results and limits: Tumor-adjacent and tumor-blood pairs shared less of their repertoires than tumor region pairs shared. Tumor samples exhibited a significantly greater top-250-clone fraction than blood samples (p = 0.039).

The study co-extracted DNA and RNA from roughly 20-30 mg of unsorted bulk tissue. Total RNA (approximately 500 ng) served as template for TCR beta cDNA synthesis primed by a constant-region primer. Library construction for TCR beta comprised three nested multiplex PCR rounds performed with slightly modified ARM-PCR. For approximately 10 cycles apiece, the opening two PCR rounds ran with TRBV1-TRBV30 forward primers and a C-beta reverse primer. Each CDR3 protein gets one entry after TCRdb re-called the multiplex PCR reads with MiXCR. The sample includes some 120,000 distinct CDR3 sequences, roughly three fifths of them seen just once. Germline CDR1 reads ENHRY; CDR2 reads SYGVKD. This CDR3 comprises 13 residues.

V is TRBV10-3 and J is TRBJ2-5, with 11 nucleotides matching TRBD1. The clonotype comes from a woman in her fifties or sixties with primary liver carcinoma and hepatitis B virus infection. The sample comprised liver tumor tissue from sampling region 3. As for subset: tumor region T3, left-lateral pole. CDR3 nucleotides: TGTGCCATTGGACAGGGGGCTTTGGAGACCCTGTACTTC. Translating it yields CAIGQGALETLYF.